Each of the 8 T cell receptor beta chains below was sequenced from the same sample in a study of cytomegalovirus exposure and HLA in healthy donors. With 60 Vbeta and 13 Jbeta primers, the PCR was carried out. Sequencing was performed with immunoSEQ multiplex PCR; in TCRdb, only in-frame clones are kept and a portion is missing. This sample has 100,000 to 150,000 clones; 80% to 90% occur once, and the top ten carry approximately 3.8%. Sequenced input: PBMCs. The source of these receptors is a woman in her forties in good health and CMV-seropositive.

The rearrangement links TRBV10-2 to TRBJ1-2; 7 bases line up with TRBD1. V shed 2 bases, J shed 7 bases, and the junction held 7 bases outside the gene matches. The CDR3 is 14 residues long. Per the germline V gene, CDR1 is WSHSY and CDR2 is SAAADI. This CDR3 is CASSEGVTGSGYTF. Written as DNA, the CDR3 is TGCGCCAGCAGTGAGGGAGTGACAGGGTCTGGCTACACCTTC.

This CDR3 reads CASSPSGSGETQYF. The CDR3 region has the DNA TGTGCCAGCAGCCCCAGCGGGAGCGGGGAGACCCAGTACTTC. The chain has TRBV7-2 and TRBJ2-5, with 8 bases fitting TRBD2. Germline assignment: CDR1 SGHTA and CDR2 FQGNSA. V lost 5 bases, J lost 5 bases, and 7 bases stayed unmatched. The CDR3 is made up of 14 amino acids. Combining the CDR3 with reference TRBV7-2 and TRBJ2-5 gives the whole variable domain GAGVSQSPSNKVTEKGKDVELRCDPISGHTALYWYRQSLGQGLEFLIYFQGNSAPDKSGLPSDRFSAERTGGSVSTLTIQRTQQEDSAVYLCASSPSGSGETQYFGPGTRLLVL.

The chain has TRBV21-1 and TRBJ1-2; the DNA was not used to check the table's D call, TRBD1. TRBV21-1 is a listed pseudogene. CDR3 length equals 16 residues. The CDR3 loop reads CASSKPDRTWDYGYTF. The DNA for the CDR3 is TGTGCCAGCAGCAAACCGGACAGGACCTGGGATTATGGCTACACCTTC.

The V gene is TRBV30, the J gene TRBJ1-3, with D maybe TRBD1 (5 bases). Trimming cost V 2 bases and J 0 bases, with 14 bases left between them. This CDR3 has 16 residues. Germline CDR1 GTSNPN, CDR2 SVGIG (reference sequence). The CDR3 region has the DNA TGTGCCTGGAGTCTACCTTCAGGGTTCTCTGGAAACACCATATATTTT. Translated, it gives CAWSLPSGFSGNTIYF.

This chain uses TRBV5-1 with TRBJ2-7; maybe TRBD2 (6 bases). Germline CDR1 SGHRS, CDR2 YFSETQ. The V and J ends lost 5 bases and 1 base respectively, with 10 bases between them. The CDR3 consists of 13 residues. CDR3 coding DNA: TGCGCCAGCAGTTTTGGACTATCCTACGAGCAGTACTTC. Its translation: CASSFGLSYEQYF.

The chain is built from TRBV19 and TRBJ1-5; 7 nucleotides agree with TRBD1. The CDR3 runs 13 residues. CDR1 and CDR2 from the germline V gene are LNHDA and SQIVND (reference sequence). The J segment lost 5 bases and the V segment lost 5 bases, leaving 3 bases of the junction unmatched. In DNA form, the CDR3 reads TGTGCCAGTAGTCGAACAGGGGATCAGCCCCAGCATTTT. Encoded protein: CASSRTGDQPQHF.

The chain links TRBV7-9 to TRBJ1-1; the D gene is possibly TRBD1 (5 bases). The germline V gene encodes CDR1 SEHNR and CDR2 FQNEAQ (reference sequence). The V end was cut by 1 base, the J end by 4 bases, with 19 bases between. CDR3 length: 17 amino acids. CDR3 DNA sequence: TGTGCCAGCAGCTTAGTGGGAGGGGCTGAAGGGATCACTGAAGCTTTCTTT. Its protein is CASSLVGGAEGITEAFF.

V and J are TRBV5-1 and TRBJ2-7; 13 bases agree with TRBD2. The CDR3 has 15 amino acids. V shed 0 bases, J shed 7 bases, and the junction held 4 bases outside the gene matches. Germline values: CDR1 SGHRS, CDR2 YFSETQ. This CDR3 is CASSLEGLAGREQYF. CDR3 coding DNA: TGCGCCAGCAGCTTGGAGGGACTAGCGGGAAGGGAGCAGTACTTC.